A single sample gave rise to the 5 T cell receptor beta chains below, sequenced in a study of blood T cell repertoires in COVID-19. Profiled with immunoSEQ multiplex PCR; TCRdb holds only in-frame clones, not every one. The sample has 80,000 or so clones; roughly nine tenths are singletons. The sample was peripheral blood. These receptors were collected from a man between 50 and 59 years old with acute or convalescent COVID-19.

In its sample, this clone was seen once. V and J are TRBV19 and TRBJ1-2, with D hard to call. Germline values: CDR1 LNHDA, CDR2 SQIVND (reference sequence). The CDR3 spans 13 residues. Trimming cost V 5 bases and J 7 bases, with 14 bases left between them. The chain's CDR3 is CASSVVPRSGYTF. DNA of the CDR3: TGTGCCAGTAGTGTGGTCCCGAGGAGTGGCTACACCTTC.

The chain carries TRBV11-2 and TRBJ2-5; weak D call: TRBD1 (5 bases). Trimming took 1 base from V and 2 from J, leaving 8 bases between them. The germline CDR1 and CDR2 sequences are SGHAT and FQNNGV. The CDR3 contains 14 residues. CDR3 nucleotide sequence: TGTGCCAGCAGCTTAGCAGGGAAACAAGAGACCCAGTACTTC. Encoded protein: CASSLAGKQETQYF.

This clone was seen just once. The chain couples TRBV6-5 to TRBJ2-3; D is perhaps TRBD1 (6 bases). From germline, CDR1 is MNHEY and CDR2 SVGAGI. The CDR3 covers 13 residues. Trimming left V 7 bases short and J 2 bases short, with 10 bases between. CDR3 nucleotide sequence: TGTGCCAGCACGGGACACCTCACAGATACGCAGTATTTT. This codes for CASTGHLTDTQYF.

In DNA form, the CDR3 reads TGTGCCAGCAGCTCGCCAGGACAGACTTCTAACACCGGGGAGCTGTTTTTT. Protein: CASSSPGQTSNTGELFF. The chain employs TRBV7-9 and TRBJ2-2, with a possible D match to TRBD1 (6 bases). CDR1 and CDR2 from the germline V gene are SEHNR and FQNEAQ (reference sequence). This CDR3 has 17 amino acids. With 4 bases removed from V and 2 bases from J, the gap between germline ends came to 17 bases.

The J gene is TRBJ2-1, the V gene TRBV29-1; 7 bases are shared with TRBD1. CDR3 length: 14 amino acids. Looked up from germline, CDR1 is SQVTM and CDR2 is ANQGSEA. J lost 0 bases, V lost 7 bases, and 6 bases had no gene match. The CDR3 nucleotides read TGCAGCGCTGGGACAGCCAACTCCTACAATGAGCAGTTCTTC. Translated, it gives CSAGTANSYNEQFF.